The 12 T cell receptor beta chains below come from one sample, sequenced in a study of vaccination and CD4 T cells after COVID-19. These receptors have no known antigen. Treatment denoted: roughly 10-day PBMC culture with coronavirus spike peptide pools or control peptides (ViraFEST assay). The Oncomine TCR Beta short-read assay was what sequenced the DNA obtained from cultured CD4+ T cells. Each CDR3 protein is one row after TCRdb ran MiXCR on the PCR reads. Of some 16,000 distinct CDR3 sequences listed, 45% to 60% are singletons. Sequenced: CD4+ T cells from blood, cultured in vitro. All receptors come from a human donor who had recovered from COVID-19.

The CDR3 loop reads CASSRYGTPKYNQPQHF. DNA for the CDR3: TGTGCCAGCAGTAGGTACGGGACCCCGAAATACAATCAGCCCCAGCATTTT. The genes are TRBV6-2 or TRBV6-3 and TRBJ1-5; a possible D gene is TRBD1 (5 bases). Trimming removed 5 bases from V and 3 bases from J, with 20 bases in between. The CDR3 totals 17 residues. Germline V gene lookup returns CDR1 MNHEY and CDR2 SVGEGT.

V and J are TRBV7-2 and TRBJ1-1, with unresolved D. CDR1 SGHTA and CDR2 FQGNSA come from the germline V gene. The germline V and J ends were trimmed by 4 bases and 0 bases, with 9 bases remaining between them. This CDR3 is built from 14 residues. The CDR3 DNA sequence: TGTGCCAGCAGCTCTATCGGGCTGAACACTGAAGCTTTCTTT. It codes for CASSSIGLNTEAFF.

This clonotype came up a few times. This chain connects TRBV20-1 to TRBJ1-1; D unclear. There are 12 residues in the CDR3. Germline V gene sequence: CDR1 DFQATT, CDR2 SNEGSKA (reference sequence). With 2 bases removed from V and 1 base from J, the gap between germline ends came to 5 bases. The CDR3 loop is CSARRGNTEAFF. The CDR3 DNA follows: TGCAGTGCTAGACGAGGGAACACTGAAGCTTTCTTT.

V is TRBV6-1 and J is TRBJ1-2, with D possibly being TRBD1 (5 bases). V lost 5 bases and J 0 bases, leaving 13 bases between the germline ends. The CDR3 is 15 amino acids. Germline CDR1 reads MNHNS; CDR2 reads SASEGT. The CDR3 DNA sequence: TGTGCCAGCAGTAAAGGGGTTAATACTAACTATGGCTACACCTTC. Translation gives CASSKGVNTNYGYTF.

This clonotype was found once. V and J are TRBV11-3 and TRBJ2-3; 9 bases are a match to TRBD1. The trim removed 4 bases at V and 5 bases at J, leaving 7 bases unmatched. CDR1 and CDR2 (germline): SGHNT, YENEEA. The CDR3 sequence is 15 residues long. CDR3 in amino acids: CASSSRTGAIDTQYF. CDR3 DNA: TGTGCCAGCAGCTCCAGGACAGGGGCGATAGATACGCAGTATTTT.

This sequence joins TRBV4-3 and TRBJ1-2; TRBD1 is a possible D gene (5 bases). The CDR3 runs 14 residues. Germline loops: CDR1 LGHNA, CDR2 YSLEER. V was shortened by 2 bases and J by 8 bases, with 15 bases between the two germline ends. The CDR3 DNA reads TGCGCCAGCAGCCAAACGGTGGGGGTGAGAGGCTACACCTTC. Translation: CASSQTVGVRGYTF.

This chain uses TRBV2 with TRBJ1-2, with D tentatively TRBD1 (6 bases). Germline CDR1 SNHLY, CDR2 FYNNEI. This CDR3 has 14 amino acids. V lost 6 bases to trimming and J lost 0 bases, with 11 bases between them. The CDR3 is CASRLGAANYGYTF. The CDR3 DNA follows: TGTGCCAGCAGGTTGGGGGCTGCTAACTATGGCTACACCTTC.

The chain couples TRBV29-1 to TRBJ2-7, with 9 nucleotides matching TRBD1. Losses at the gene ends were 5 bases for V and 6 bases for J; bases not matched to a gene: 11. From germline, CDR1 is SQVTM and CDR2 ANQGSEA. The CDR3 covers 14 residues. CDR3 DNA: TGCAGCGTTCTCGGGGACAGGGTAGATGGCGAGCAGTACTTC. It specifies CSVLGDRVDGEQYF.

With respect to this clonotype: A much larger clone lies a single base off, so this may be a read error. CDR3 in DNA: TGTGCCAGCAATTACTCTTGGAACACTGAAGCTTTCTTT. This encodes CASNYSWNTEAFF. J is TRBJ1-1 and V is TRBV6-2 or TRBV6-3; D is unclear. The CDR3 contains 13 residues. Germline V gene lookup returns CDR1 MNHEY and CDR2 SVGEGT.

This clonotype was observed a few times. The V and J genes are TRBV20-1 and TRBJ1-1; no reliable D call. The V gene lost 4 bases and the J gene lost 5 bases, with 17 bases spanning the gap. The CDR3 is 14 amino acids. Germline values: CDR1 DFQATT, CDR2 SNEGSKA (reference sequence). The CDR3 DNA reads TGCAGTGCTACCCTCAGTCATTCGAGTACTGAAGCTTTCTTT. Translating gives CSATLSHSSTEAFF.

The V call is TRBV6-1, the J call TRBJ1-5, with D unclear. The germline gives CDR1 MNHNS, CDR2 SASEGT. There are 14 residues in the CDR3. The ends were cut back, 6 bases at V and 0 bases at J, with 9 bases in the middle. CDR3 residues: CASSADHSNQPQHF. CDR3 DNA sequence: TGTGCCAGCAGCGCTGATCATAGCAATCAGCCCCAGCATTTT.

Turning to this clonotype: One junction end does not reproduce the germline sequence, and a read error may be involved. DNA of the CDR3: TGTGCCAGCAGCTTGAGGACAGGGGGCGGGGAGACCCAGTACTTC. Amino acid sequence: CASSLRTGGGETQYF. The V gene is TRBV5-3, the J gene TRBJ2-5; 11 nucleotides agree with TRBD1. TRBV5-3 is an open reading frame whose function is uncertain. CDR3 size: 15 residues.